Each of the 8 T cell receptor beta chains below was sequenced from the same sample in a study of blood T cell repertoires in COVID-19. TCRdb's copy holds only in-frame clones and misses some; the assay was immunoSEQ multiplex PCR. The sample holds about 260,000 clones, 80% to 85% seen once. Material for sequencing was peripheral blood. The origin of the receptors is a woman aged 35 to 49 who had recovered from COVID-19.

In regard to this clone: At the DNA level, this CDR3 is encoded by other sequences in the same sample as well. This chain connects TRBV5-1 to TRBJ2-1; D is possibly TRBD1 (6 bases). This CDR3 region has 14 residues. Germline V gives CDR1 SGHRS, CDR2 YFSETQ. V lost 0 bases to trimming and J lost 2 bases, with 6 bases between them. DNA of the CDR3: TGCGCCAGCAGCTTGGGGACAGCCTACAATGAGCAGTTCTTC. Encoded protein: CASSLGTAYNEQFF.

The chain joins TRBV24-1 to TRBJ2-5, with 9 bases lining up with TRBD1. CDR1 KGHDR and CDR2 SFDVKD come from the germline V gene. The CDR3 totals 13 residues. Trimming took 6 bases from V and 4 from J; bases not matched to a gene: 2. CDR3 DNA sequence: TGTGCCACCAGTACAGGGGGCGCAGAGACCCAGTACTTC. Protein: CATSTGGAETQYF.

V is TRBV30 and J is TRBJ1-3; D gene uncertain. Germline V gene lookup returns CDR1 GTSNPN and CDR2 SVGIG (reference sequence). V lost 3 bases and J lost 3, with 12 bases in between. CDR3 length: 14 amino acids. CDR3 sequence reads: CAWRGREGGNTIYF. The CDR3 coding sequence is TGTGCCTGGAGAGGACGTGAGGGTGGAAACACCATATATTTT. Supplemented by reference TRBV30 and TRBJ1-3, the full variable domain reads SQTIHQWPATLVQPVGSPLSLECTVEGTSNPNLYWYRQAAGRGLQLLFYSVGIGQISSEVPQNLSASRPQDRQFILSSKKLLLSDSGFYLCAWRGREGGNTIYFGEGSWLTVV.

This rearrangement joins TRBV5-1 to TRBJ2-5; 13 bases are a match to TRBD2. CDR3 size: 15 residues. J lost 5 bases, V lost 9 bases, and 10 bases had no gene match. Germline V gene data show CDR1 as SGHRS and CDR2 as YFSETQ. As DNA, the CDR3 is TGCGCCACCAGGACTAGCGGGGGTCTGGGTGAGACCCAGTACTTC. It specifies CATRTSGGLGETQYF.

The chain is built from TRBV5-4 and TRBJ1-1; weak D call: TRBD1 (6 bases). Germline V gives CDR1 SGHNT, CDR2 YYREEE (reference sequence). The CDR3 has 14 residues. Trimming stripped 5 bases from V and 1 base from J, with 12 bases between. The CDR3 DNA follows: TGTGCCAGCAGAAATGTACAGGGGAACACTGAAGCTTTCTTT. It is translated as CASRNVQGNTEAFF.

The rearrangement joins TRBV28 to TRBJ2-5; 8 nucleotides match TRBD1. The CDR3 has 12 amino acids. The germline gives CDR1 MDHEN, CDR2 SYDVKM. V dropped 6 bases and J dropped 5; count of bases not matched to a gene: 2. CDR3 sequence reads: CASRRQGETQYF. As DNA, the CDR3 is TGTGCCAGCAGGCGACAGGGGGAGACCCAGTACTTC.

CDR3 nucleotide sequence: TGTGCCACCATGGACAGACAAGAGACCCAGTACTTC. Translating it yields CATMDRQETQYF. This chain connects TRBV24-1 to TRBJ2-5; a possible D gene is TRBD1 (6 bases). Trimming pared 8 bases from V and 2 bases from J, leaving 8 bases between. Per germline, CDR1 KGHDR and CDR2 SFDVKD. The CDR3 has 12 amino acids.

This chain links TRBV2 with TRBJ2-7, with D unresolved. CDR1 SNHLY and CDR2 FYNNEI come from the germline V gene. The V end lost 6 bases, the J end lost 5 bases, and 14 bases lay between the germline ends. CDR3 length: 13 residues. The CDR3 reads CASSQTLTNEQYF. The CDR3 DNA reads as TGTGCCAGCAGCCAAACCTTGACAAACGAGCAGTACTTC.